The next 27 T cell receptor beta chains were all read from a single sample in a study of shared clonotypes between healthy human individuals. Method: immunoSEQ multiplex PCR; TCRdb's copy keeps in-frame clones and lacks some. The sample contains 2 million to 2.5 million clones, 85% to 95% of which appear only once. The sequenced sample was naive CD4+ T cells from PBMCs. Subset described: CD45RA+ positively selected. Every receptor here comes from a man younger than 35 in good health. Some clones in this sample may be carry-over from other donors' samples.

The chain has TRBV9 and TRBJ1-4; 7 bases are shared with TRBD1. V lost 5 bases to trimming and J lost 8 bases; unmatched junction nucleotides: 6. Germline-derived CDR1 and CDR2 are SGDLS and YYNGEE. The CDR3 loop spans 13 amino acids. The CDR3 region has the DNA TGTGCCAGCAGTGCCACACAGGGGGAAAAACTGTTTTTT. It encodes CASSATQGEKLFF.

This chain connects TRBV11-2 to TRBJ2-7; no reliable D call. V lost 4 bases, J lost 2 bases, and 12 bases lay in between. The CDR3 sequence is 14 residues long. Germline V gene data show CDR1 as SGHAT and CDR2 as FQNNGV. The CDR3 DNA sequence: TGTGCCAGCAGCTACCCGGCGGACCCCTACGAGCAGTACTTC. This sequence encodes CASSYPADPYEQYF. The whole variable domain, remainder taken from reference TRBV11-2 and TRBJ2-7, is EAGVAQSPRYKIIEKRQSVAFWCNPISGHATLYWYQQILGQGPKLLIQFQNNGVVDDSQLPKDRFSAERLKGVDSTLKIQPAKLEDSAVYLCASSYPADPYEQYFGPGTRLTVT.

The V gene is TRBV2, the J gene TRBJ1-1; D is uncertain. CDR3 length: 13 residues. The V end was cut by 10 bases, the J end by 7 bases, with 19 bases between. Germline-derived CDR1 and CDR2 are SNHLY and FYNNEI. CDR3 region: CATCPLPILEAFF. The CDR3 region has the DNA TGTGCCACCTGCCCCCTGCCCATACTTGAAGCTTTCTTT.

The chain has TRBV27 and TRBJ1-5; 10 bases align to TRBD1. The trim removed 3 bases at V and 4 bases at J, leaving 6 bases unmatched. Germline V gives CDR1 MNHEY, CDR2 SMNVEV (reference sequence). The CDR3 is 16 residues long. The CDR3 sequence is CASSFSRDRGNQPQHF. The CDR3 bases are TGTGCCAGCAGTTTCTCCCGGGACAGGGGTAATCAGCCCCAGCATTTT.

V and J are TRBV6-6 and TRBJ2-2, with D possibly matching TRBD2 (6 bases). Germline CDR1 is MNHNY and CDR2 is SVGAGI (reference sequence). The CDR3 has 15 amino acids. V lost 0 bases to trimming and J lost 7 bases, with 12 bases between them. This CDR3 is CASSYSLAQGGELFF. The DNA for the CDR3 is TGTGCCAGCAGTTACTCTCTAGCGCAAGGCGGGGAGCTGTTTTTT.

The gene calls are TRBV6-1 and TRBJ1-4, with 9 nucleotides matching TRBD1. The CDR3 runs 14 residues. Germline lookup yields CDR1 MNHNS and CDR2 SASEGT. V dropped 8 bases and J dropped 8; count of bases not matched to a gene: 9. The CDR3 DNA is TGTGCCAGCGGGTGGGACAGGGTGGGAGAAAAACTGTTTTTT. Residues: CASGWDRVGEKLFF.

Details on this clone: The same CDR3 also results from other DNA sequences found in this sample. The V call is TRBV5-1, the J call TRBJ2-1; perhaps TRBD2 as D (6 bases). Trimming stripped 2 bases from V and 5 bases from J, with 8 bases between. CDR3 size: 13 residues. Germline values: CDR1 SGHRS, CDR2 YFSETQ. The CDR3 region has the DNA TGCGCCAGCAGCTTTGGGACTGACAATGAGCAGTTCTTC. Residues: CASSFGTDNEQFF. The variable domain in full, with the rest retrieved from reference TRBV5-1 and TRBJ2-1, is KAGVTQTPRYLIKTRGQQVTLSCSPISGHRSVSWYQQTPGQGLQFLFEYFSETQRNKGNFPGRFSGRQFSNSRSEMNVSTLELGDSALYLCASSFGTDNEQFFGPGTRLTVL.

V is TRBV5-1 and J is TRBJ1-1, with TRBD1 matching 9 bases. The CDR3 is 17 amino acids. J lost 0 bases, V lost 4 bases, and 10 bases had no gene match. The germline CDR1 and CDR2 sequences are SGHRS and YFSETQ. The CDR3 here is CASSPVPGQGLNTEAFF. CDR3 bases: TGCGCCAGCAGCCCTGTCCCGGGACAGGGATTGAACACTGAAGCTTTCTTT.

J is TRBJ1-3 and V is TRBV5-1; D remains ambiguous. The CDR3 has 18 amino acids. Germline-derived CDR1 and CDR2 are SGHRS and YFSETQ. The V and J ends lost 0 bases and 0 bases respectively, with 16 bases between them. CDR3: CASSLDSRAADSGNTIYF. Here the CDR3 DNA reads TGCGCCAGCAGCTTGGACTCGCGGGCAGCCGACTCTGGAAACACCATATATTTT.

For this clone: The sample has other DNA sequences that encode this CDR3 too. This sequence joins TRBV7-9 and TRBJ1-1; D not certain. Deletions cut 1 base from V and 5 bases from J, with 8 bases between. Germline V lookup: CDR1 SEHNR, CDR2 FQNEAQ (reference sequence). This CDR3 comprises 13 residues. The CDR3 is CASSLVAGTEAFF. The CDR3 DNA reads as TGTGCCAGCAGCTTAGTAGCTGGGACTGAAGCTTTCTTT.

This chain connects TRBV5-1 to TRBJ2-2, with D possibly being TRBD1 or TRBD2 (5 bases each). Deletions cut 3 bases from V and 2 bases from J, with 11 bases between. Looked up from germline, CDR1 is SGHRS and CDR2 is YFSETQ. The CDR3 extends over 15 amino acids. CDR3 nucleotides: TGCGCCAGCAGCTCGGGACGCTCAAACACCGGGGAGCTGTTTTTT. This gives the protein CASSSGRSNTGELFF.

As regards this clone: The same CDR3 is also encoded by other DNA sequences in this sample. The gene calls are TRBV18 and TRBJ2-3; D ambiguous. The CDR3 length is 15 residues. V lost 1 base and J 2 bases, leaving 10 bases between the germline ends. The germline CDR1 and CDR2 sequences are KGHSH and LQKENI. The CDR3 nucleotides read TGTGCCAGCTCACCACAGGGCCTTTCCACAGATACGCAGTATTTT. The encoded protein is CASSPQGLSTDTQYF.

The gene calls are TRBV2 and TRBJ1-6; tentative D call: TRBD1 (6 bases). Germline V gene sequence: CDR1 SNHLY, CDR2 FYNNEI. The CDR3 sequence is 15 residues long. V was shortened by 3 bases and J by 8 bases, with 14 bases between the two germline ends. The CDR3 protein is CASSEGGLRDSPLHF. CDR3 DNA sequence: TGTGCCAGCAGTGAGGGGGGCCTCAGGGATTCACCCCTCCACTTT. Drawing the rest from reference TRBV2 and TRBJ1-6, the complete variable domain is EPEVTQTPSHQVTQMGQEVILRCVPISNHLYFYWYRQILGQKVEFLVSFYNNEISEKSEIFDDQFSVERPDGSNFTLKIRSTKLEDSAMYFCASSEGGLRDSPLHFGNGTRLTVT.

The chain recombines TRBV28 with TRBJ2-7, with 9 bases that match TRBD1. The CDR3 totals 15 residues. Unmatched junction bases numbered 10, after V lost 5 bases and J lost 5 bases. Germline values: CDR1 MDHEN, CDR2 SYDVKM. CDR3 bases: TGTGCCAGCAGTCCTACAGGGGGCGGATATCACGAGCAGTACTTC. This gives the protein CASSPTGGGYHEQYF.

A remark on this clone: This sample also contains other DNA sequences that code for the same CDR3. The CDR3 DNA reads as TGCGCCAGCAGCTTGGGCGGGGGCTACGAGCAGTACTTC. Translation gives CASSLGGGYEQYF. The chain is built from TRBV5-1 and TRBJ2-7, with 7 bases aligning to TRBD2. The CDR3 has 13 residues. CDR1 and CDR2 (germline): SGHRS, YFSETQ. The ends lost 0 bases at V and 3 bases at J; junction bases unmatched: 0.

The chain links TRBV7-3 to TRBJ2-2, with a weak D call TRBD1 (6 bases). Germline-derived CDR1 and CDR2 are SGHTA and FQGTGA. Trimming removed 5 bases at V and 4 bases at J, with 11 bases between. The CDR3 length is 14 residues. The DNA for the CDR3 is TGTGCCAGCAGCGCGGACAGACTCACCGGGGAGCTGTTTTTT. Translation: CASSADRLTGELFF.

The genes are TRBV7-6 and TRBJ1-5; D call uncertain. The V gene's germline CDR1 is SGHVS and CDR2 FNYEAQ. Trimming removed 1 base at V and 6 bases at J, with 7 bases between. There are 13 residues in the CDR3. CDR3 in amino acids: CASSLVGPQPQHF. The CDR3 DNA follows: TGTGCCAGCAGCTTAGTAGGGCCTCAGCCCCAGCATTTT.

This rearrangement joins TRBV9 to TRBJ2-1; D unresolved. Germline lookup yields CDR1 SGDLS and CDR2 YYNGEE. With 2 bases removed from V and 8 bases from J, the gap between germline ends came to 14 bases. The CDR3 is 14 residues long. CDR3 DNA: TGTGCCAGCAGCGTCGCGCCAACCGTCGATGAGCAGTTCTTC. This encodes CASSVAPTVDEQFF. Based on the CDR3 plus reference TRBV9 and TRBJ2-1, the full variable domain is DSGVTQTPKHLITATGQRVTLRCSPRSGDLSVYWYQQSLDQGLQFLIQYYNGEERAKGNILERFSAQQFPDLHSELNLSSLELGDSALYFCASSVAPTVDEQFFGPGTRLTVL.

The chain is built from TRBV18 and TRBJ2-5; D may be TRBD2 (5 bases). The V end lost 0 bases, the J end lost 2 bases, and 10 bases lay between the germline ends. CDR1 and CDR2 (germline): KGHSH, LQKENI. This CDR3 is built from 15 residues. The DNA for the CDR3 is TGTGCCAGCTCACCACCGAGGGCCCTACAAGAGACCCAGTACTTC. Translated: CASSPPRALQETQYF.

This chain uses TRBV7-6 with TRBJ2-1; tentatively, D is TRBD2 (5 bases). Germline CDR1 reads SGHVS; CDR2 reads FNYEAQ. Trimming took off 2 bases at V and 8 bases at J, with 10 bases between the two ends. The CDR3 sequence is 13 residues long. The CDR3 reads CASSLPTGDEQFF. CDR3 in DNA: TGTGCCAGCAGCTTACCCACCGGGGATGAGCAGTTCTTC.

CDR3 region: CASSPGTHNSNQPQHF. The CDR3 coding sequence is TGTGCCAGCAGTCCCGGGACACACAATAGCAATCAGCCCCAGCATTTT. The J gene is TRBJ1-5, the V gene TRBV28, with a possible D match to TRBD1 (6 bases). V was clipped by 5 bases and J by 0 bases, with 14 bases between them. This CDR3 has 16 residues. Germline CDR1 is MDHEN and CDR2 is SYDVKM.

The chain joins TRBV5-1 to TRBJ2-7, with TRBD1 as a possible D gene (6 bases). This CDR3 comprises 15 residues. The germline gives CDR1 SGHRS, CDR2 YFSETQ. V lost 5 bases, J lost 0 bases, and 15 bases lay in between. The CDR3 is CASRKNRDISYEQYF. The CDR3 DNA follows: TGCGCCAGCAGGAAAAACAGGGATATCTCCTACGAGCAGTACTTC.

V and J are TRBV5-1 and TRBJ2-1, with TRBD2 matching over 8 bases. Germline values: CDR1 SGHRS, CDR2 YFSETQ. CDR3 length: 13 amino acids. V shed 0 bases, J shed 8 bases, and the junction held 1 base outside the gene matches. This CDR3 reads CASSLGAGDEQFF. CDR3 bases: TGCGCCAGCAGCTTGGGAGCGGGAGATGAGCAGTTCTTC.

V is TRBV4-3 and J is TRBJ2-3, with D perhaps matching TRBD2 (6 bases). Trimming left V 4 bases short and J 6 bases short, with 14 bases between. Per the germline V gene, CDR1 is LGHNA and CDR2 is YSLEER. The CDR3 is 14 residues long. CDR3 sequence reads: CASSPEGRRDTQYF. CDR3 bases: TGCGCCAGCAGCCCGGAGGGCCGGAGGGATACGCAGTATTTT.

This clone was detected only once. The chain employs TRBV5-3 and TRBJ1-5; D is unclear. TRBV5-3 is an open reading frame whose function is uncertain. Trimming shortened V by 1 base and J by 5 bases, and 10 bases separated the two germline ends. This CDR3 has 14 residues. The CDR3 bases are TGTGCCAGAAGCTTGTCGCCTGACGATCAGCCCCAGCATTTT. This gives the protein CARSLSPDDQPQHF.

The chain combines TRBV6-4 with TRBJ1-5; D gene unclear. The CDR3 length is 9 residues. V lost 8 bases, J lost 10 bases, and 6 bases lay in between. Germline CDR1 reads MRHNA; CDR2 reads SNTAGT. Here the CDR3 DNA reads TGTGCCAGCGAAGGTCCCCAGCATTTT. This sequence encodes CASEGPQHF.

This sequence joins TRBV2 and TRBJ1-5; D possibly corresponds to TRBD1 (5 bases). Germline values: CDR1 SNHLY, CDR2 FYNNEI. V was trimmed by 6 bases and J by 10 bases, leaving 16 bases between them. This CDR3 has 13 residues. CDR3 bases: TGTGCCAGCAGCCCGACAGCCACCTACCCCCAGCATTTT. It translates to CASSPTATYPQHF.